Reported below is one T cell receptor (beta chain). The data were taken from a study of cytomegalovirus exposure and HLA in healthy donors. Study-wide background: Earlier results showed approximately 110 million unique TCR beta sequences derived from roughly 180 million T cells.

The CDR3 is 15 amino acids. Losses at the gene ends were 6 bases for V and 2 bases for J; bases not matched to a gene: 6. Per the germline V gene, CDR1 is SQVTM and CDR2 is ANQGSEA. Each of the donors was a healthy bone marrow donor. The PCR ran on 60 Vbeta and 13 Jbeta primers. Generated by immunoSEQ multiplex PCR, the TCRdb table keeps only in-frame clones and is missing some. The sample lists 180,000 or so clones; around 78% were seen once. The sequencing sample was made of PBMCs. This clonotype was sampled from a man younger than 30 in good health and CMV-seronegative. J is TRBJ1-5 and V is TRBV29-1; 11 nucleotides agree with TRBD1. CDR3 bases: TGCAGCGTGGGTGGACAGGGGGCCGGCAATCAGCCCCAGCATTTT. Its protein is CSVGGQGAGNQPQHF.